Each of the 14 T cell receptor beta chains below was sequenced from the same sample in a study of blood T cell repertoires in COVID-19. This table comes from immunoSEQ multiplex PCR, and its TCRdb copy is limited to in-frame clones, with some not included. This table has over 100,000 clones, roughly 89% appearing once. Sequenced material: peripheral blood. All receptors derive from a man between 40 and 49 years old with acute or convalescent COVID-19.

CDR3 residues: CASSLAGRDSNTGELFF. The CDR3 bases are TGCGCCAGCAGCTTGGCCGGTCGGGATTCGAACACCGGGGAGCTGTTTTTT. The chain links TRBV5-1 to TRBJ2-2; TRBD2 is a possible D gene (5 bases). Germline V gene sequence: CDR1 SGHRS, CDR2 YFSETQ. V shed 0 bases and J shed 0 bases, with 12 bases lying between them. The CDR3 has 17 residues.

This chain uses TRBV5-6 with TRBJ2-7; 8 positions agree with TRBD2. Germline V gene lookup returns CDR1 SGHDT and CDR2 YYEEEE. V lost 0 bases, J lost 2 bases, and 7 bases stayed unmatched. There are 16 residues in the CDR3. CDR3 region: CASSLDGRAVPYEQYF. CDR3 nucleotides: TGTGCCAGCAGCTTGGACGGGAGGGCCGTTCCCTACGAGCAGTACTTC. The whole variable domain, filled in from reference TRBV5-6 and TRBJ2-7, reads DAGVTQSPTHLIKTRGQQVTLRCSPKSGHDTVSWYQQALGQGPQFIFQYYEEEERQRGNFPDRFSGHQFPNYSSELNVNALLLGDSALYLCASSLDGRAVPYEQYFGPGTRLTVT.

In DNA form, the CDR3 reads TGTGCCAGCAGCCAAGTTCCTTCGGGGGGGCGGAACACTGAAGCTTTCTTT. Its translation is CASSQVPSGGRNTEAFF. The chain recombines TRBV4-2 with TRBJ1-1; D possibly corresponds to TRBD1 (6 bases). In germline, CDR1 is LGHNA, CDR2 YNFKEQ. The V and J ends lost 1 base and 1 base respectively, with 16 bases between them. The CDR3 runs 17 residues.

The rearrangement uses TRBV7-3 and TRBJ1-1; no reliable D call. Trimming pared 0 bases from V and 11 bases from J, leaving 13 bases between. Germline CDR1 SGHTA, CDR2 FQGTGA. CDR3 length: 13 amino acids. Here the CDR3 DNA reads TGTGCCAGCAGCTTAACGGGCGGGGAGACGGCTTTCTTT. It yields the protein CASSLTGGETAFF.

The V gene is TRBV4-1, the J gene TRBJ2-3; TRBD2 matches 7 bases. CDR1 MGHRA and CDR2 YSYEKL come from the germline V gene. CDR3 size: 17 residues. The trim removed 1 base at V and 6 bases at J, leaving 13 bases unmatched. The CDR3 DNA follows: TGCGCCAGCAGCCAAGTGGCCAGCGGGAAGTCAGCTGATACGCAGTATTTT. Amino acid sequence: CASSQVASGKSADTQYF.

The chain combines TRBV9 with TRBJ1-5; 7 bases are a match to TRBD1. This CDR3 comprises 14 residues. V shed 4 bases and J 2 bases; nucleotides not matched to a gene: 3. From germline, CDR1 is SGDLS and CDR2 YYNGEE. As DNA, the CDR3 is TGTGCCAGCAGCCTTGGGACAGGCAATCAGCCCCAGCATTTT. Encoded protein: CASSLGTGNQPQHF.

CDR3 nucleotide sequence: TGTGCTAGTGGTTTGTTTATTAGGGGGAGCTCCTACGAGCAGTACTTC. It yields the protein CASGLFIRGSSYEQYF. The chain combines TRBV12-5 with TRBJ2-7, with D perhaps TRBD1 (6 bases). Per the germline V gene, CDR1 is LGHNT and CDR2 is FRNRAP. The ends were cut back, 2 bases at V and 0 bases at J, with 14 bases in the middle. The CDR3 spans 16 residues. The variable domain in full, completed from reference TRBV12-5 and TRBJ2-7, reads DARVTQTPRHKVTEMGQEVTMRCQPILGHNTVFWYRQTMMQGLELLAYFRNRAPLDDSGMPKDRFSAEMPDATLATLKIQPSEPRDSAVYFCASGLFIRGSSYEQYFGPGTRLTVT.

J is TRBJ1-4 and V is TRBV19; no clear D gene. V was trimmed by 1 base and J by 4 bases, leaving 10 bases between them. Per germline, CDR1 LNHDA and CDR2 SQIVND (reference sequence). This CDR3 spans 15 amino acids. Here the CDR3 reads CASSIGAGRNEKLFF. CDR3 nucleotide sequence: TGTGCCAGTAGTATAGGCGCAGGCCGTAATGAAAAACTGTTTTTT.

The chain links TRBV6-5 to TRBJ1-4; perhaps TRBD1 as D (6 bases). Germline values: CDR1 MNHEY, CDR2 SVGAGI. The V gene lost 6 bases and the J gene lost 5 bases, with 16 bases spanning the gap. The CDR3 has 15 amino acids. CDR3 region: CASSFGQSQNEKLFF. In DNA, the CDR3 is TGTGCCAGCAGCTTCGGACAGAGTCAAAATGAAAAACTGTTTTTT.

The gene calls are TRBV4-1 and TRBJ1-4; D call uncertain. The ends were cut back, 3 bases at V and 6 bases at J, with 11 bases in the middle. CDR3 size: 14 residues. Germline-derived CDR1 and CDR2 are MGHRA and YSYEKL. CDR3 region: CASSQTPDDEKLFF. In nucleotides, the CDR3 is TGCGCCAGCAGCCAGACTCCCGATGATGAAAAACTGTTTTTT.

This chain uses TRBV2 with TRBJ2-5, with D tentatively TRBD1 (5 bases). The CDR3 has 13 residues. Germline V gene lookup returns CDR1 SNHLY and CDR2 FYNNEI. Trimming removed 3 bases from V and 6 bases from J, with 11 bases in between. CDR3 in DNA: TGTGCCAGCAGTGATGGGCAGGGAAAGACCCAGTACTTC. This encodes CASSDGQGKTQYF. The full variable domain, rest sourced from reference TRBV2 and TRBJ2-5, is EPEVTQTPSHQVTQMGQEVILRCVPISNHLYFYWYRQILGQKVEFLVSFYNNEISEKSEIFDDQFSVERPDGSNFTLKIRSTKLEDSAMYFCASSDGQGKTQYFGPGTRLLVL.

This chain joins TRBV6-5 and TRBJ2-5; D is perhaps TRBD2 (5 bases). Trimming removed 5 bases from V and 1 base from J, with 5 bases in between. The CDR3 has 12 amino acids. Germline V gene data show CDR1 as MNHEY and CDR2 as SVGAGI. The CDR3 protein is CASSRGQETQYF. The DNA for the CDR3 is TGTGCCAGCAGTCGGGGCCAAGAGACCCAGTACTTC.

The V gene is TRBV7-6, the J gene TRBJ1-5, with D perhaps TRBD1 (6 bases). The CDR3 loop spans 15 amino acids. V was clipped by 2 bases and J by 5 bases, with 13 bases between them. Germline V CDR1 and CDR2: SGHVS, FNYEAQ. CDR3 nucleotides: TGTGCCAGCAGCTTAATACCAGGGGAAGATCAGCCCCAGCATTTT. Amino acid sequence: CASSLIPGEDQPQHF.

This chain links TRBV2 with TRBJ2-6; TRBD2 agrees at 8 bases. The CDR3 is made up of 17 amino acids. CDR1 is SNHLY and CDR2 is FYNNEI in the germline V gene. V dropped 8 bases and J dropped 2; count of bases not matched to a gene: 11. CDR3 loop: CASGRRGVSTGANVLTF. In DNA form, the CDR3 reads TGTGCCAGCGGTCGGCGGGGGGTATCCACTGGGGCCAACGTCCTGACTTTC.